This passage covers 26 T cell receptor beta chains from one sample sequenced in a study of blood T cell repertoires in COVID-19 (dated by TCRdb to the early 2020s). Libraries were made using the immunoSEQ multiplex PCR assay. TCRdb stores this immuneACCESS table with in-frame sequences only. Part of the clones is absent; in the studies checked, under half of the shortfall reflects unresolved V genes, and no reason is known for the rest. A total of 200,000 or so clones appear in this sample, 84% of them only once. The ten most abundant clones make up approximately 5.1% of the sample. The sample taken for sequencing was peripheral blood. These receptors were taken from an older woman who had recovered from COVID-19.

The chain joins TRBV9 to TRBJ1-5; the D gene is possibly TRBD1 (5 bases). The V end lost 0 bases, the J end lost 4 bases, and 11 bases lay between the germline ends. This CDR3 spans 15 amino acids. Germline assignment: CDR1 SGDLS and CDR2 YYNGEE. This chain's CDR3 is CASSVDGGSNQPQHF. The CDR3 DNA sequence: TGTGCCAGCAGCGTAGACGGGGGGAGTAATCAGCCCCAGCATTTT.

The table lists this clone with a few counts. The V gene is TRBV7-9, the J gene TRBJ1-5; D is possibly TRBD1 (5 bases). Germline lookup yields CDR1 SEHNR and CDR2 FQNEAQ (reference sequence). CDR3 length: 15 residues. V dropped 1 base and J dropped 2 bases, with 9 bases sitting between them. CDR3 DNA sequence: TGTGCCAGCAGCTTAGAGGGGTCGGGCAATCAGCCCCAGCATTTT. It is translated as CASSLEGSGNQPQHF.

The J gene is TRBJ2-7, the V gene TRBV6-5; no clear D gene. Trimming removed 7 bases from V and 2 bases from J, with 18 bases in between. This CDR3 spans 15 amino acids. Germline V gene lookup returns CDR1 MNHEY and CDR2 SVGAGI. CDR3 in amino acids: CASNYPTPPAYEQYF. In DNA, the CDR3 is TGTGCCAGCAACTACCCGACCCCCCCGGCCTACGAGCAGTACTTC.

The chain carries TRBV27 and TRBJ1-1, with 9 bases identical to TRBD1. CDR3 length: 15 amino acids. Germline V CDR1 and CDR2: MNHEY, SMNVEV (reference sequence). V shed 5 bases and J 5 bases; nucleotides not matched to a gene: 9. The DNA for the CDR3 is TGTGCCAGCAGTCCTGGGACAGGGTGGGATACTGAAGCTTTCTTT. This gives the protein CASSPGTGWDTEAFF.

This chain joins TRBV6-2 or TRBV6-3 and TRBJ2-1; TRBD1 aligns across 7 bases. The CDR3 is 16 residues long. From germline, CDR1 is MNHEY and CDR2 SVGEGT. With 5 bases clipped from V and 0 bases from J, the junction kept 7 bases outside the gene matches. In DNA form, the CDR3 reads TGTGCCAGCAGTAGGGGGACAGCCAGCTCCTACAATGAGCAGTTCTTC. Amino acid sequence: CASSRGTASSYNEQFF.

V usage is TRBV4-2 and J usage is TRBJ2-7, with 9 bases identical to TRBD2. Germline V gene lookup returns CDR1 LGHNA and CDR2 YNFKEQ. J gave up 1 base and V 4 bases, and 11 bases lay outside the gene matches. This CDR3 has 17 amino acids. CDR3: CASSRDVAGALSYEQYF. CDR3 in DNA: TGTGCCAGCAGCCGCGACGTAGCGGGGGCCTTATCCTACGAGCAGTACTTC.

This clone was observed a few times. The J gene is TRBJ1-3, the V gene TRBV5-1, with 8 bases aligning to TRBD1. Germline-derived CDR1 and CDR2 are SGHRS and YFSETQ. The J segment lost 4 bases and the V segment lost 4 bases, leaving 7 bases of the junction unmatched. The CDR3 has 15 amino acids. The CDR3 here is CASSVGQVVGNTIYF. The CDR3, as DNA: TGCGCCAGCAGCGTGGGACAGGTCGTCGGAAACACCATATATTTT.

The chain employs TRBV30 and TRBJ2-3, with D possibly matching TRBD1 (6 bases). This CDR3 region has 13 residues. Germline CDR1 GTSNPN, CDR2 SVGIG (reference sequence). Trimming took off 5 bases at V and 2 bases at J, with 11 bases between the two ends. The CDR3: CAWLQGVTDTQYF. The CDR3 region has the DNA TGTGCCTGGTTACAGGGTGTCACAGATACGCAGTATTTT.

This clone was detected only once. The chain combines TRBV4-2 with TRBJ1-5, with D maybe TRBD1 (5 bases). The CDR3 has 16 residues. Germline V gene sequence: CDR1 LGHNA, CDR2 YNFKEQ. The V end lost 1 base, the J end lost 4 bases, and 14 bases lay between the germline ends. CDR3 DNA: TGTGCCAGCAGCCAAGGGGGCGGTGGACTAAATCAGCCCCAGCATTTT. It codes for CASSQGGGGLNQPQHF.

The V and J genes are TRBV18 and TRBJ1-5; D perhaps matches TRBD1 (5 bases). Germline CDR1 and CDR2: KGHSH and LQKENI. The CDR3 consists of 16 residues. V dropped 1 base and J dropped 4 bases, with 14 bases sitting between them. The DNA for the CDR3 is TGTGCCAGCTCACCACGGGAGGGAGGGGTGAATCAGCCCCAGCATTTT. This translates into CASSPREGGVNQPQHF.

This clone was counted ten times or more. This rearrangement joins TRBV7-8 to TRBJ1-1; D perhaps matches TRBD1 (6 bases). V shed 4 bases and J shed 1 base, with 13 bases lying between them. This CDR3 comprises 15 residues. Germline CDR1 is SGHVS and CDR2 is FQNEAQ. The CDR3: CASSSYRAGNTEAFF. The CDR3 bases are TGTGCCAGCAGCTCGTACAGGGCGGGGAACACTGAAGCTTTCTTT.

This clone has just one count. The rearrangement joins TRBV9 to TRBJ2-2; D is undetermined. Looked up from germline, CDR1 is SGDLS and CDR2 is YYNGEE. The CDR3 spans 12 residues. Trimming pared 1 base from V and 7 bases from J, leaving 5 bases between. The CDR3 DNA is TGTGCCAGCAGCGTATCAGGCGGGGAGCTGTTTTTT. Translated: CASSVSGGELFF.

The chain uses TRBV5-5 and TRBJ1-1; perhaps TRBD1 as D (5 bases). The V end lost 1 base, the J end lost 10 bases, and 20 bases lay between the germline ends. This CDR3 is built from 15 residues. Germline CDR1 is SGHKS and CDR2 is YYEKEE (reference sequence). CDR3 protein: CASSLLLTEAKGAFF. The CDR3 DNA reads TGTGCCAGCAGCTTGCTCCTGACAGAGGCGAAGGGAGCTTTCTTT.

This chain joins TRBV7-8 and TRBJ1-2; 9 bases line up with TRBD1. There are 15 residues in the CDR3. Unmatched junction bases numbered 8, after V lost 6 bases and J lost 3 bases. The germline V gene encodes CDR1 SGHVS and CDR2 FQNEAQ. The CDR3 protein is CASRDLGQGDYGYTF. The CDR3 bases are TGTGCCAGCAGGGACCTGGGACAGGGAGACTATGGCTACACCTTC. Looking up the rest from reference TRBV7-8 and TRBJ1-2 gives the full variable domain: GAGVSQSPRYKVAKRGQDVALRCDPISGHVSLFWYQQALGQGPEFLTYFQNEAQLDKSGLPSDRFFAERPEGSVSTLKIQRTQQEDSAVYLCASRDLGQGDYGYTFGSGTRLTVV.

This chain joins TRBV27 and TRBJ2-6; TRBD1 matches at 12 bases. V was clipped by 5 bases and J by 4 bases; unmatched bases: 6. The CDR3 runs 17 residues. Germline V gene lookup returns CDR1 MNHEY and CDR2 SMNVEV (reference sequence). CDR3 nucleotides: TGTGCCAGCAGTAGGGGACAGGGGGCGCGGGGGGCCAACGTCCTGACTTTC. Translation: CASSRGQGARGANVLTF.

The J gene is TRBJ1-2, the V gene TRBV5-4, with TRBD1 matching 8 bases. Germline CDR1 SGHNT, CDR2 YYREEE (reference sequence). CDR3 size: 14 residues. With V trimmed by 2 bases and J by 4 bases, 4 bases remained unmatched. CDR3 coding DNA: TGTGCCAGCAGCTTCGAGACAGGGGTCTATGGCTACACCTTC. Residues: CASSFETGVYGYTF.

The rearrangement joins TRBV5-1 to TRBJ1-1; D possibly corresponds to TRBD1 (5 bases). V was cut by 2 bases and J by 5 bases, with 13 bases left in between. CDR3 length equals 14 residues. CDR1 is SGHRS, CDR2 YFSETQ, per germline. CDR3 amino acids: CASSFQDSLTEAFF. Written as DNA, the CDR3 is TGCGCCAGCAGCTTCCAAGACAGTCTGACTGAAGCTTTCTTT.

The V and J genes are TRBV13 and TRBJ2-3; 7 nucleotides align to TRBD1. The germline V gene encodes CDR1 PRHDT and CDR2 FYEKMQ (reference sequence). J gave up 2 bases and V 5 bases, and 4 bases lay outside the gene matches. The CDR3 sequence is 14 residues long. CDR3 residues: CASSKGAYTDTQYF. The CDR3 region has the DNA TGTGCCAGCAGCAAGGGGGCGTACACAGATACGCAGTATTTT.

CDR3 sequence: CASTNSYNEQFF. The CDR3, as DNA: TGTGCCAGCACCAACTCCTACAATGAGCAGTTCTTC. The chain links TRBV5-5 to TRBJ2-1; D is unclear. V was pared by 6 bases and J by 0 bases, with 4 bases between. This CDR3 has 12 residues. Looked up from germline, CDR1 is SGHKS and CDR2 is YYEKEE (reference sequence). The whole variable domain, filled in from reference TRBV5-5 and TRBJ2-1, reads DAGVTQSPTHLIKTRGQQVTLRCSPISGHKSVSWYQQVLGQGPQFIFQYYEKEERGRGNFPDRFSARQFPNYSSELNVNALLLGDSALYLCASTNSYNEQFFGPGTRLTVL.

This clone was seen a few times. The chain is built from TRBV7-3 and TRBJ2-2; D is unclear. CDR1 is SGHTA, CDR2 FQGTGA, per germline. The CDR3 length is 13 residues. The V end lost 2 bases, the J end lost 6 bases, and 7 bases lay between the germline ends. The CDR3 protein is CASSLSHPGELFF. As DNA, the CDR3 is TGTGCCAGCAGCTTATCACACCCCGGGGAGCTGTTTTTT.

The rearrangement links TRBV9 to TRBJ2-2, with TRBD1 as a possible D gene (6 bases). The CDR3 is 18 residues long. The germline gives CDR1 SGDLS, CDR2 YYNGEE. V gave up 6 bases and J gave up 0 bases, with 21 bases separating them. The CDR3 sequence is CASISRGTGRSNTGELFF. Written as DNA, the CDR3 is TGTGCCAGCATCTCGAGGGGGACCGGCAGGTCGAACACCGGGGAGCTGTTTTTT.

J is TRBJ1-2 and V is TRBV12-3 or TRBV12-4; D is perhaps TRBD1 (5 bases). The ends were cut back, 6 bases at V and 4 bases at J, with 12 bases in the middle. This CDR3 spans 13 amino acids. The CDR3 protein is CASRGRVGYGYTF. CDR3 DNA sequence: TGTGCCAGCAGGGGCAGGGTTGGCTATGGCTACACCTTC.

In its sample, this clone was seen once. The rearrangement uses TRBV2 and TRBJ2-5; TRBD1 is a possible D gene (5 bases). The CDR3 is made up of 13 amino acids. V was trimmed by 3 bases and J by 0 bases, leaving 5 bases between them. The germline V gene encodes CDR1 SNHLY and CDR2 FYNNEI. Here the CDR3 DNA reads TGTGCCAGCAGTGACAGGGACCAAGAGACCCAGTACTTC. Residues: CASSDRDQETQYF.

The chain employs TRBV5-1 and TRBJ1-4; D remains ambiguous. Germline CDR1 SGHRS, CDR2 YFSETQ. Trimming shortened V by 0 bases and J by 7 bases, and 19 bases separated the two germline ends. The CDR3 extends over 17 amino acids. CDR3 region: CASSLVGSPKKGEKLFF. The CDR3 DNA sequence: TGCGCCAGCAGCTTGGTCGGGAGCCCGAAAAAAGGTGAAAAACTGTTTTTT.

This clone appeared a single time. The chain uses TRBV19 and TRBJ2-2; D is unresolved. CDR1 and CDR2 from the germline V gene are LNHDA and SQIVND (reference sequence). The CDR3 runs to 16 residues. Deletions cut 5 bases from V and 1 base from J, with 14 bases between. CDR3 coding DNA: TGTGCCAGTAGTTCCCGCTTCTACAGGAACACCGGGGAGCTGTTTTTT. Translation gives CASSSRFYRNTGELFF.

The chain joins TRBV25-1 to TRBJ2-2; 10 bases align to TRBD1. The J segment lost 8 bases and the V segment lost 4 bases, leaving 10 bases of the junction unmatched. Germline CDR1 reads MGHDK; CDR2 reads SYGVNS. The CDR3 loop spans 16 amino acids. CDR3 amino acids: CASSGRQGASVGELFF. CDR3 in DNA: TGTGCCAGCAGTGGGCGACAGGGGGCGTCAGTGGGGGAGCTGTTTTTT. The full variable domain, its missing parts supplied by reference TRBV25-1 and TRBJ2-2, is EADIYQTPRYLVIGTGKKITLECSQTMGHDKMYWYQQDPGMELHLIHYSYGVNSTEKGDLSSESTVSRIRTEHFPLTLESARPSHTSQYLCASSGRQGASVGELFFGEGSRLTVL.